Below, one T cell receptor beta chain is given with its context. This CDR3 has 14 amino acids. V was clipped by 3 bases and J by 10 bases; unmatched bases: 4. CDR1 and CDR2 (germline): SEHNR, FQNEAQ (reference sequence). Using immunoSEQ multiplex PCR, the repertoire was profiled, and TCRdb retains in-frame clones only, with some absent. The sample carries fewer than 35,000 clones, approximately 85% recorded once. The sample comes from a study of cytotoxic CD8 clonotypes in ibrutinib-treated CLL. The chain uses TRBV7-9 and TRBJ1-4, with 11 bases aligning to TRBD1. The input for sequencing was PBMCs, taken after 24 months of ibrutinib treatment. The sequence was obtained from a human donor with chronic lymphocytic leukemia. The CDR3 DNA follows: TGTGCCAGCAGCTTGGACAGGGGGCTGGGAAAACTGTTTTTT. As protein: CASSLDRGLGKLFF.